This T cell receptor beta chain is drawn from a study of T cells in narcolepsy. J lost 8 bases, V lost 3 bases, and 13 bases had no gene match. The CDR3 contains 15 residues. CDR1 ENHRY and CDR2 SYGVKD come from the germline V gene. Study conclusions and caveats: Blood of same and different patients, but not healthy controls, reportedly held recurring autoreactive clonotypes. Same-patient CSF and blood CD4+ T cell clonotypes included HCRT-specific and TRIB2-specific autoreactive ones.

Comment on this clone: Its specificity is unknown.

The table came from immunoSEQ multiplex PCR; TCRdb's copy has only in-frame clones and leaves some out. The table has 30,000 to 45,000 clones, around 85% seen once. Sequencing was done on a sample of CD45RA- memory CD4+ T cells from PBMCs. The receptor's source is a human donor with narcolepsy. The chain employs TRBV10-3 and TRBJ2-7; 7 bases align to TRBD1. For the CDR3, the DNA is TGTGCCATCAGTGAAGAGACAGGGCGATTAAGCAAGCAGTACTTC. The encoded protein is CAISEETGRLSKQYF.